This T cell receptor beta chain was found in a study of shared clonotypes between healthy human individuals. There are 14 residues in the CDR3. V lost 7 bases, J lost 9 bases, and 11 bases stayed unmatched. Germline V CDR1 and CDR2: LNHDA, SQIVND (reference sequence). The assay was carried out at the deep level. Profiled with immunoSEQ multiplex PCR; TCRdb holds only in-frame clones, not every one. The repertoire holds fewer than 1.4 million clones, with 75% to 80% as singletons. Findings and limits, study-wide: Sequencing depth was expected to affect clonotype sharing among donors.

Of note for this clone: Antigen specificity is unknown.

This chain uses TRBV19 with TRBJ2-1; 8 bases are shared with TRBD1. Material for sequencing was memory CD4+ T cells from PBMCs. This sample's subset: CD45RA-negative fraction. The TCR sequence derives from a man aged 18 to 29 in good health. Some clones in this sample may be carry-over from other donors' samples. CDR3 in amino acids: CASIFGQGRGEQFF. The CDR3 coding sequence is TGTGCCAGTATCTTCGGACAGGGTCGTGGTGAGCAGTTCTTC. The whole variable domain, remainder taken from reference TRBV19 and TRBJ2-1, is DGGITQSPKYLFRKEGQNVTLSCEQNLNHDAMYWYRQDPGQGLRLIYYSQIVNDFQKGDIAEGYSVSREKKESFPLTVTSAQKNPTAFYLCASIFGQGRGEQFFGPGTRLTVL.